What follows is one T cell receptor (beta chain) and its context. The junction had 4 bases not matched to a gene; V was cut back by 1 base and J by 5 bases. This CDR3 is 14 amino acids long. Germline V lookup: CDR1 SGHRS, CDR2 YFSETQ. In the study's own analysis: The authors estimated nucleated cell counts from reference gene primer amplification. Libraries were prepared by immunoSEQ multiplex PCR; TCRdb keeps only in-frame clonotypes and omits some of them. That table furnishes V, J and clone size, whereas the DNA furnished D and trimming. The sample holds around 200,000 clones; around three quarters are singletons and the top ten take 5.5%. The sample belongs to a study of blood T cell repertoires in COVID-19. Overall study: PBMCs, B-cell-depleted T cells, or T cells were the source of the cDNA or gDNA that made up the material.

The sequenced sample was peripheral blood. V gene TRBV5-1 combines with J gene TRBJ2-3; TRBD1 matches 7 bases. The receptor was derived from a woman between 70 and 85 years old with acute or convalescent COVID-19. The DNA of the CDR3 is TGCGCCAGCAGCTTGACGACAGGGCGAGATACGCAGTATTTT. This translates into CASSLTTGRDTQYF.